This section outlines one TCR beta chain sequence together with its context. Its antigen specificity is not known. Base qualities are not recorded, but no much larger clone differs from it by a single base. The sample originates from a study of OX40 agonist ivuxolimab in advanced cancers. For the wider study: Ivuxolimab, which targeted the costimulatory receptor OX40 (CD134), was an agonistic, fully human IgG2 monoclonal antibody. The paper describes the monotherapy dose-escalation part (N ≈ 52 patients) of the phase I trial of ivuxolimab. Partial responses occurred in three dose-escalation patients: two with cutaneous melanoma and one with hepatocellular carcinoma. The purpose of peripheral TCRbeta sequencing was to test whether ivuxolimab changed TCR sequence diversity and led to clonal T-cell expansion. Among the roughly 50 dose-escalation patients, approximately 20 had hepatocellular carcinoma, approximately 15 melanoma, 9 renal cell carcinoma and 9 head and neck cancer. The dose-escalation cohort was around 83% male with a mean age of about 60 years, ranging from roughly 20 to 85. Prior anti-PD-1, anti-PD-L1 or anti-CTLA-4 therapy was permitted, and checkpoint inhibitors had been received by less than 45% of dose-escalation patients. Intravenous ivuxolimab was administered to patients every 2 weeks at six dose levels: 0.01, 0.1, 0.3, 1.5, 3 and 10 mg/kg.

Patients with a history of autoimmune disease or receiving systemic immunosuppression were excluded from the trial. Peripheral blood for TCR sequencing was drawn from every dose cohort at baseline, at cycle 4 day 1 and at cycle 7 day 1. Samples came from an open-label, multicenter, first-in-human phase I dose-escalation trial of ivuxolimab. Adults with locally advanced or metastatic melanoma, renal cell, hepatocellular, or head and neck squamous cell carcinoma were enrolled in the trial. Before TCR sequencing, CD4+ and CD8+ T cells were separately sorted from peripheral blood. CDR1 and CDR2, per the germline V gene, are SGHRS and YFSETQ. Germline trimming: 4 bases from V, 0 bases from J; junction bases outside gene matches: 4. From the cysteine through the phenylalanine, the CDR3 covers 15 amino acids. The only DNA kept is the CDR3, 45 bases in frame from the first base. Genomic DNA was extracted from sorted cells for sequencing of the TCRbeta CDR3 region. The immunoSEQ Assay was used for sequencing of TCRbeta CDR3 regions. The clones in this table, taken by TCRdb from immuneACCESS, are in-frame only. Not every clone is retained; where verified, under half of the shortfall comes from an unresolved V gene, and the cause of the rest is unknown. The sample records 75,000 to 95,000 clones, around 87% of which are singletons. The ten largest clones take up approximately 4.8% of the sample.

General findings and caveats noted by the study authors: After ivuxolimab, more expanded clones were found on average in CD8+ T cells than in CD4+ T cells. Clonal expansion of both CD4+ and CD8+ blood T cells was observed from baseline to week 6 at doses 0.1 to 3.0 mg/kg. Partial responders in the 0.1-3.0 mg/kg groups had among the lowest normalized peripheral clonal expansion, especially among CD8+ T cells. Low levels of normalized T-cell clonal expansion were also seen in some nonresponding patients. The antigen specificity of the clonally expanded peripheral T cells was not determined.

The TCR comes from an adult with an advanced solid tumor such as melanoma, head and neck, liver or kidney cancer. The rearrangement combines TRBV5-1 with TRBJ1-3; 7 nucleotides in the junction match TRBD1. This sample comprised CD4+ or CD8+ T cells sorted from blood, obtained in a trial of the OX40 agonist ivuxolimab. The CDR3 sequence is CASSPGQTSGNTIYF. The sequenced DNA: TGCGCCAGCAGCCCGGGACAGACCTCTGGAAACACCATATATTTT.